These T cell receptor beta chains were read from a single sample in a study of T cells in Graves' hyperthyroidism and ophthalmopathy. TCRdb reanalysed the multiplex PCR reads using MiXCR and keeps one entry per CDR3 protein. This table has about 570,000 distinct CDR3 sequences, 12% to 15% appearing once. The sample taken for sequencing was blood. Receptors originate from a woman in her thirties or forties with Graves' hyperthyroidism. CDR3s include the opening cysteine and the closing phenylalanine or tryptophan. The D gene is left open where the match is weak. Clone sizes are given selectively: once, few, many, or a class where the clone is expanded.

J gene	CDR3 length	V gene	D gene	clone size	CDR3 protein	CDR3 DNA
TRBJ2-6	18	TRBV27	TRBD2	.	CASRGLAGGPSGANVLTF	TGTGCCAGCAGAGGACTAGCGGGAGGGCCCTCTGGGGCCAACGTCCTGACTTTC
TRBJ1-3	16	TRBV18	.	.	CASSPSTAISGNTIYF	TGTGCCAGCTCACCGTCTACAGCGATCTCTGGAAACACCATATATTTT
TRBJ1-5	13	TRBV15	.	few	CATQTGSNQPQHF	TGTGCCACTCAGACAGGTAGCAATCAGCCCCAGCATTTT
TRBJ2-5	19	TRBV7-9	TRBD1	many	CASSSPGTGGSGYQETQYF	TGTGCCAGCAGCTCCCCCGGGACAGGGGGCTCTGGGTACCAAGAGACCCAGTACTTC
TRBJ2-3	17	TRBV28	.	many	CASSPSPIFGSTDTQYF	TGTGCCAGCAGTCCTTCCCCGATCTTCGGGAGCACAGATACGCAGTATTTT
TRBJ2-4	16	TRBV11-2	.	.	CASSLVGGLAKNIQYF	TGTGCCAGCAGCTTAGTGGGGGGATTAGCCAAAAACATTCAGTACTTC
TRBJ2-1	14	TRBV7-2	TRBD2	few	CASSLASGTSGEFF	TGTGCCAGCAGCTTAGCTTCCGGGACTAGCGGCGAGTTCTTC
TRBJ2-7	14	TRBV28	.	many	CASSLSPGVYEQYF	TGTGCCAGCAGTTTATCCCCAGGGGTATACGAGCAGTACTTC
TRBJ1-5	15	TRBV7-2	.	.	CASSFIPGSNQPQHF	TGTGCCAGCAGCTTCATACCTGGGAGCAATCAGCCCCAGCATTTT
TRBJ1-1	15	TRBV9	.	.	CASSVEWGKDTEAFF	TGTGCCAGCAGCGTAGAGTGGGGTAAGGACACTGAAGCTTTCTTT
TRBJ1-1	16	TRBV6-5	.	.	CASSYSRGRVYTEAFF	TGTGCCAGCAGTTACTCGAGGGGGAGGGTGTATACTGAAGCTTTCTTT
TRBJ2-7	14	TRBV24-1	.	.	CATSDLNRPYEQYF	TGTGCCACCAGTGATTTGAACAGGCCCTACGAGCAGTACTTC
TRBJ2-5	13	TRBV10-2	.	.	CASSRDKQETQYF	TGCGCCAGCAGCAGGGACAAACAAGAGACCCAGTACTTC
TRBJ2-6	13	TRBV6-1	.	.	CATLSSGANVLTF	TGTGCCACATTAAGCTCTGGGGCCAACGTCCTGACTTTC
TRBJ1-1	14	TRBV12-3/TRBV12-4	.	once	CASSIPDRNTEAFF	TGTGCCAGCAGTATACCGGACAGAAACACTGAAGCTTTCTTT
TRBJ1-5	15	TRBV5-1	.	many	CASSFWTGPNQPQHF	TGCGCCAGCAGCTTCTGGACGGGCCCAAATCAGCCCCAGCATTTT
TRBJ2-3	12	TRBV2	.	many	CASRRTADTQYF	TGTGCCAGCAGGAGGACAGCAGATACGCAGTATTTT
TRBJ2-1	15	TRBV28	.	many	CASSPIQGTYNEQFF	TGTGCCAGCAGTCCCATCCAGGGCACCTACAATGAGCAGTTCTTC
TRBJ2-7	13	TRBV18	.	many	CASSLDQGGEQYF	TGTGCCAGCTCACTTGATCAGGGAGGCGAGCAGTACTTC
TRBJ1-1	15	TRBV5-1	.	many	CASSVSGTLNTEAFF	TGCGCCAGCAGCGTATCCGGGACACTGAACACTGAAGCTTTCTTT
TRBJ2-1	13	TRBV20-1	.	many	CSASSPPLNEQFF	TGCAGTGCTAGTAGCCCCCCCCTAAATGAGCAGTTCTTC
TRBJ1-1	13	TRBV7-2	.	few	CASSSPSTVEAFF	TGTGCCAGCAGCTCCCCATCCACCGTGGAAGCTTTCTTT
TRBJ1-3	17	TRBV18	TRBD1	few	CASSPYTTGSSGNTIYF	TGTGCCAGCTCACCATACACGACAGGGAGCTCTGGAAACACCATATATTTT
TRBJ2-7	16	TRBV11-3	TRBD2	many	CASSSGSGLAGLEQYF	TGTGCCAGCAGCTCGGGGAGTGGACTAGCGGGACTCGAGCAGTACTTC
TRBJ2-5	14	TRBV9	TRBD1	few	CASSETGGGETQYF	TGTGCCAGCAGCGAAACAGGGGGCGGGGAGACCCAGTACTTC
TRBJ2-1	16	TRBV7-9	TRBD2	many	CASSFYETSGHNEQFF	TGTGCCAGCAGCTTTTACGAGACTAGCGGTCACAATGAGCAGTTCTTC
TRBJ2-7	15	TRBV11-2	.	few	CASSPPGTISYEQYF	TGTGCCAGCAGCCCCCCCGGGACAATATCATACGAGCAGTACTTC
TRBJ2-7	15	TRBV28	.	few	CASTLGTGISYEQYF	TGTGCCAGCACTTTAGGTACAGGGATCTCCTACGAGCAGTACTTC
TRBJ2-7	13	TRBV10-3	TRBD1	many	CAIRGQGSYEQYF	TGTGCCATCAGGGGACAGGGTTCTTACGAGCAGTACTTC
TRBJ2-7	14	TRBV11-2	TRBD1	many	CASSVDRGYYEQYF	TGTGCCAGCAGCGTGGACAGGGGGTACTACGAGCAGTACTTC
TRBJ1-5	17	TRBV6-1	.	many	CASSEVPRQVAGQPQHF	TGTGCCAGCAGTGAAGTTCCGAGACAGGTTGCGGGTCAGCCCCAGCATTTT
TRBJ2-7	14	TRBV10-3	.	.	CAISEGRGAYEQYF	TGTGCCATCAGTGAAGGCAGGGGTGCCTACGAGCAGTACTTC
TRBJ2-2	13	TRBV29-1	TRBD2	few	CSGRTSGTGELFF	TGCAGCGGGCGGACTAGCGGCACCGGGGAGCTGTTTTTT
TRBJ2-3	18	TRBV3-1	TRBD2	.	CASSQVSLAGGFTDTQYF	TGTGCCAGCAGCCAAGTCTCGCTAGCGGGAGGATTTACAGATACGCAGTATTTT
TRBJ2-1	15	TRBV3-1	TRBD2	many	CASSQVSGRGYEQFF	TGTGCCAGCAGCCAAGTCAGCGGGAGAGGCTATGAGCAGTTCTTC
TRBJ1-1	12	TRBV10-1	.	many	CAWRRERAEAFF	TGCGCCTGGCGGAGGGAGAGGGCTGAAGCTTTCTTT
TRBJ2-1	16	TRBV12-3/TRBV12-4	.	.	CASSGNGTHAFNEQFF	TGTGCCAGCAGTGGAAACGGGACACACGCCTTCAATGAGCAGTTCTTC
TRBJ1-1	12	TRBV6-4	.	.	CASSVGSKEAFF	TGTGCCAGCAGTGTGGGTAGTAAAGAAGCTTTCTTT
TRBJ2-2	15	TRBV27	.	.	CASSPMGSGTGELFF	TGTGCCAGCAGTCCTATGGGTTCCGGAACCGGGGAGCTGTTTTTT
TRBJ2-5	17	TRBV28	.	many	CASSPDWGRGLGETQYF	TGTGCCAGCAGTCCCGATTGGGGACGGGGCCTCGGAGAGACCCAGTACTTC
TRBJ1-2	14	TRBV12-3/TRBV12-4	.	many	CASSSGEVRKGYTF	TGTGCCAGCAGTTCGGGGGAGGTGCGTAAGGGCTACACCTTC
TRBJ2-7	15	TRBV3-1	.	many	CASSQDARSTYEQYF	TGTGCCAGCAGCCAAGATGCGCGATCTACCTACGAGCAGTACTTC
TRBJ1-4	15	TRBV7-9	TRBD1	.	CASSLQTGSNEKLFF	TGTGCCAGCAGCTTACAGACAGGGAGCAATGAAAAACTGTTTTTT
TRBJ2-1	13	TRBV7-9	.	many	CASSEGAGNEQFF	TGTGCCAGCAGCGAGGGCGCGGGGAATGAGCAGTTCTTC
TRBJ2-7	12	TRBV6-1	TRBD2	many	CASSALAGEQYF	TGTGCCAGCAGTGCTCTAGCGGGAGAGCAGTACTTC
TRBJ1-1	16	TRBV18	TRBD1	many	CASSPSKDRSGTEAFF	TGTGCCAGCTCACCTTCTAAGGACAGGTCTGGGACTGAAGCTTTCTTT
TRBJ2-3	16	TRBV11-3	TRBD2	few	CASSLDPGGRADTQYF	TGTGCCAGCAGCTTGGATCCGGGAGGGCGAGCAGATACGCAGTATTTT
TRBJ2-4	18	TRBV4-1	.	.	CASSQAPPTQWAKNIQYF	TGCGCCAGCAGCCAAGCCCCTCCGACTCAGTGGGCCAAAAACATTCAGTACTTC
TRBJ2-7	14	TRBV25-1	TRBD2	few	CASSDAGGAYEQYF	TGTGCCAGCAGTGACGCGGGAGGGGCCTACGAGCAGTACTTC
TRBJ2-2	14	TRBV20-1	.	many	CSVPGLKNTGELFF	TGCAGTGTTCCGGGACTTAAGAACACCGGGGAGCTGTTTTTT